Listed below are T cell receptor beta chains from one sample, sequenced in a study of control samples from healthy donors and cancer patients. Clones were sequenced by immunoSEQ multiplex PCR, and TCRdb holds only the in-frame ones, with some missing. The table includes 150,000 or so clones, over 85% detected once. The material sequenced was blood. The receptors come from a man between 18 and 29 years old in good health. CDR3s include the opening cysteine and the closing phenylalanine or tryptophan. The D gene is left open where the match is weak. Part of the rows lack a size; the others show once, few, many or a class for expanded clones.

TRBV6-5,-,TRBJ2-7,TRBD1,TGTGCCAGCAGTTGGACAGGACAAAGCTACGAGCAGTACTTC,CASSWTGQSYEQYF
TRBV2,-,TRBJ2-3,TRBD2,TGTGCCAGCGTGGTCCGAACTAGCGGGCGTGAGGGGGCAGATACGCAGTATTTT,CASVVRTSGREGADTQYF
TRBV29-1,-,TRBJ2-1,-,TGCAGCGTTGATTTGGCAGTCAATGAGCAGTTCTTC,CSVDLAVNEQFF
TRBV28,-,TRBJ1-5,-,TGTGCCAGCAGTTTATCCAGGGGTAATCAGCCCCAGCATTTT,CASSLSRGNQPQHF
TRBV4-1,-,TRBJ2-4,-,TGCGCCAGCAGCCAAGGACCAGGGGAGTTAAACATTCAGTACTTC,CASSQGPGELNIQYF
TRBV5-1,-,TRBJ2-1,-,TGCGCCAGCAGCTCACAGGGGAGGGGCAATGAGCAGTTCTTC,CASSSQGRGNEQFF
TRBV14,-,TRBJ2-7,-,TGTGCCAGCAGCCAAGTTGAGGGGGTCTACGAGCAGTACTTC,CASSQVEGVYEQYF
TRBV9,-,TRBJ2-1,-,TGTGCCAGCAGCGCAAGGGATGAGCAGTTCTTC,CASSARDEQFF
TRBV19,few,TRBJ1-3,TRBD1,TGTGCCAGTAGCCCAGGGGGCACTGGAAACACCATATATTTT,CASSPGGTGNTIYF
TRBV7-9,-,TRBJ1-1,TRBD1,TGTGCCAGCAGCTTGACAGGGGCGATAAACAATGAAGCTTTCTTT,CASSLTGAINNEAFF
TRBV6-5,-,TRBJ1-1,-,TGTGCCAGCAGTCCAATACTAGGACAGGAAGCTTTCTTT,CASSPILGQEAFF
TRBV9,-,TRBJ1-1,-,TGTGCCAGCAGCGCCGCTCCAGGGGTGGCGACTGAAGCTTTCTTT,CASSAAPGVATEAFF
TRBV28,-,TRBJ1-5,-,TGTGCCAGCACCTCGGTCCTCGGGGGCGATCAGCCCCAGCATTTT,CASTSVLGGDQPQHF
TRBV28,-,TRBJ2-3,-,TGTGCCAGCAGTTTATCCTCGGGGCCGGGGACAGATACGCAGTATTTT,CASSLSSGPGTDTQYF
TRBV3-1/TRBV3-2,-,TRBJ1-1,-,TGTGCCAGCAGCCATGGGCAAGCCACTGAAGCTTTCTTT,CASSHGQATEAFF
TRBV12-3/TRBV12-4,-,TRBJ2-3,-,TGTGCCAGCAGTTTAGGCAGCGCGGATACGCAGTATTTT,CASSLGSADTQYF
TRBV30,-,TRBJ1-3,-,TGTGCCTGGAACTATGGCATGCGTACAGGAAACACCATATATTTT,CAWNYGMRTGNTIYF
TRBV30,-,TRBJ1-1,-,TGTGCCTGGAGTGGGGGCCAGGGGACTGTGGAAGGCGAAGCTTTCTTT,CAWSGGQGTVEGEAFF
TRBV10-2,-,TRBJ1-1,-,TGCGCCAGCAGTGCGGACGGGGGTGAAGCTTTCTTT,CASSADGGEAFF
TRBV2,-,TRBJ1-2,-,TGTGCCAGCAGTGTTTCTCCATCACAGGGAAACTATGGCTACACCTTC,CASSVSPSQGNYGYTF
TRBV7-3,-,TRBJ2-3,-,TGTGCCAGCAGCCTAAAGGGGGGAGATACGCAGTATTTT,CASSLKGGDTQYF
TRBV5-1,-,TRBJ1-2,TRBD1,TGCGCCAGCAGCGCATCCGGGACAGGGACGAGCGGCTACACCTTC,CASSASGTGTSGYTF